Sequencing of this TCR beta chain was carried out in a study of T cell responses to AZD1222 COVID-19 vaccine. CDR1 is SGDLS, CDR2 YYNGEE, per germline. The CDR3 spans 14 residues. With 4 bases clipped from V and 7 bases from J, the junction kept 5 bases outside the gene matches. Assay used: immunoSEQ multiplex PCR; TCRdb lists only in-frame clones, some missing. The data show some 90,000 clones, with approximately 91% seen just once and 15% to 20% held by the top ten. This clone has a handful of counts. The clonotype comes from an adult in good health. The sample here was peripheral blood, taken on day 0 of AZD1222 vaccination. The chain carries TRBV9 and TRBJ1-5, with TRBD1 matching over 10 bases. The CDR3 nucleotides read TGTGCCAGCAGCCCTCGGACAGGGGGACAGCCCCAGCATTTT. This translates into CASSPRTGGQPQHF. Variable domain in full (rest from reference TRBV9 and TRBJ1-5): DSGVTQTPKHLITATGQRVTLRCSPRSGDLSVYWYQQSLDQGLQFLIQYYNGEERAKGNILERFSAQQFPDLHSELNLSSLELGDSALYFCASSPRTGGQPQHFGDGTRLSIL.